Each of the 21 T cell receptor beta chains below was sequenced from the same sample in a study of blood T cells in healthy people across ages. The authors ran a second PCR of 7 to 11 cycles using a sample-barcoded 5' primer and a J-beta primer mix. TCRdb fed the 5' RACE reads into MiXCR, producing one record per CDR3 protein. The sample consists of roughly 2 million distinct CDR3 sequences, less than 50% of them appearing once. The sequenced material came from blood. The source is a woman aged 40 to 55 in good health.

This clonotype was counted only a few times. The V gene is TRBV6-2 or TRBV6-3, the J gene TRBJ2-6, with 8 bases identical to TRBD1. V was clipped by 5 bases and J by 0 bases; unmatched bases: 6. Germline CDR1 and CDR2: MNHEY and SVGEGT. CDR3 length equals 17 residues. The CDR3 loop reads CASSPGTGVSGANVLTF. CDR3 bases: TGTGCCAGCAGTCCCGGGACAGGAGTCTCTGGGGCCAACGTCCTGACTTTC.

CDR3 loop: CSVTLGPGASQPQHF. The CDR3 DNA sequence: TGCAGCGTTACACTTGGGCCCGGGGCAAGTCAGCCCCAGCATTTT. The rearrangement joins TRBV29-1 to TRBJ1-5; tentatively, D is TRBD1 (5 bases). CDR1 and CDR2 from the germline V gene are SQVTM and ANQGSEA. This CDR3 comprises 15 residues. Trimming took off 5 bases at V and 6 bases at J, with 20 bases between the two ends.

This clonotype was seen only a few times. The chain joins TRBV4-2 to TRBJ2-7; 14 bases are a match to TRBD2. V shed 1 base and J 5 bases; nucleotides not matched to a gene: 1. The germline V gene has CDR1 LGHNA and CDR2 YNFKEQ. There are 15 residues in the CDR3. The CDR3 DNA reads TGTGCCAGCAGCCAAGCGGGACTAGCGGGGGACGAGCAGTACTTC. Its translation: CASSQAGLAGDEQYF.

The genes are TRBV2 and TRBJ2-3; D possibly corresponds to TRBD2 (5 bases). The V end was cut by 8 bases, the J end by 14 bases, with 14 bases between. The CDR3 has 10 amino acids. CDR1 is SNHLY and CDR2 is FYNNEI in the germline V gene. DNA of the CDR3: TGTGCCAGCGGGGAGAGCTTGTGGTATTTT. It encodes CASGESLWYF.

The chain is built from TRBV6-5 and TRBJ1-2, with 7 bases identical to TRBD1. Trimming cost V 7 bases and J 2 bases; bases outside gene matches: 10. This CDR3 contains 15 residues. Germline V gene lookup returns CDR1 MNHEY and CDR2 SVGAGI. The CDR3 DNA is TGTGCCAGCACCCGGACAGGCCCCTCGAACTATGGCTACACCTTC. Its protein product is CASTRTGPSNYGYTF.

Written as DNA, the CDR3 is TGTGCCAGCAGCCAACGACGAGAGGATACGCAGTATTTT. Translated: CASSQRREDTQYF. J is TRBJ2-3 and V is TRBV7-2; D call uncertain. Trimming shortened V by 5 bases and J by 6 bases, and 12 bases separated the two germline ends. Germline CDR1 and CDR2: SGHTA and FQGNSA. The CDR3 totals 13 residues.

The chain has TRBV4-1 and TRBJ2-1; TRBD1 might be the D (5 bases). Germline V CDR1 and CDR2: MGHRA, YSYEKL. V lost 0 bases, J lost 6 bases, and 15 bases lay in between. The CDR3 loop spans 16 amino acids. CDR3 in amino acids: CASSQDPSRVLNEQFF. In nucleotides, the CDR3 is TGCGCCAGCAGCCAAGATCCCAGCAGGGTCCTCAATGAGCAGTTCTTC.

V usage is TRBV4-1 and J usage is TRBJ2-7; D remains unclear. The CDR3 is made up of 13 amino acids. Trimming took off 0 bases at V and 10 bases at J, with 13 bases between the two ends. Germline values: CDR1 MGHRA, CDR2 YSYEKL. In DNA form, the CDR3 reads TGCGCCAGCAGCCAAGATGGTAGAACGGCCCAGTACTTC. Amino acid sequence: CASSQDGRTAQYF.

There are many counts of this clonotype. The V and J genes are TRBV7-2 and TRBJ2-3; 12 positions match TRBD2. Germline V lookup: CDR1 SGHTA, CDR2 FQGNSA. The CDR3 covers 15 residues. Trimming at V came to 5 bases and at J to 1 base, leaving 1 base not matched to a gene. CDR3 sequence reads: CASSRTSGGTDTQYF. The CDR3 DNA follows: TGTGCCAGCAGCCGGACTAGCGGGGGCACAGATACGCAGTATTTT. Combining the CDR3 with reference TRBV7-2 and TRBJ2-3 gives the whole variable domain GAGVSQSPSNKVTEKGKDVELRCDPISGHTALYWYRQSLGQGLEFLIYFQGNSAPDKSGLPSDRFSAERTGGSVSTLTIQRTQQEDSAVYLCASSRTSGGTDTQYFGPGTRLTVL.

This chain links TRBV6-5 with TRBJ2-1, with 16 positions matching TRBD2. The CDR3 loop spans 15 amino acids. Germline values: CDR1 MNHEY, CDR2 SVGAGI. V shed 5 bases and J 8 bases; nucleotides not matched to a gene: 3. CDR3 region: CASSKGLAGGYEQFF. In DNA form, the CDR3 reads TGTGCCAGCAGTAAGGGACTAGCGGGGGGGTATGAGCAGTTCTTC.

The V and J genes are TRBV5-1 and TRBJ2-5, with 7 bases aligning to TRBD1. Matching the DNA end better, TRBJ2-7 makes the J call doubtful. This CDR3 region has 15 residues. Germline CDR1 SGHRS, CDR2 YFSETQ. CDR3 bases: TGCGCCAGCAGCGGGACCGGGACAGAGTGGTACGAGCAGTACTTC. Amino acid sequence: CASSGTGTEWYEQYF.

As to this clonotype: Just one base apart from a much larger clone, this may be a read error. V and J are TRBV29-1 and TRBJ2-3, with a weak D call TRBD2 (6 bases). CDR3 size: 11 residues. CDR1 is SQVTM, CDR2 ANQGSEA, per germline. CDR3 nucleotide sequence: TGCGGCGCGGACTACACAGATACGCAGTATTTT. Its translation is CGADYTDTQYF.

CDR3 in DNA: TGTGCCAGCAGTTACTCCGACAGGGGCCACGAGCAGTACTTC. Translated: CASSYSDRGHEQYF. The V gene is TRBV6-5, the J gene TRBJ2-5; 8 bases align to TRBD1. The closer fit of TRBJ2-7 to the DNA end suggests the J call may be wrong. Germline CDR1 is MNHEY and CDR2 is SVGAGI. CDR3 length equals 14 residues.

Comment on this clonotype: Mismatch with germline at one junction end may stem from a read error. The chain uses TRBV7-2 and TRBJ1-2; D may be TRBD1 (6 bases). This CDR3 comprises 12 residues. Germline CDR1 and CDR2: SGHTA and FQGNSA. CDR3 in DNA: TGTGCCAGCAGCTCACAGGGCTATGGCCACACCTTC. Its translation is CASSSQGYGHTF.

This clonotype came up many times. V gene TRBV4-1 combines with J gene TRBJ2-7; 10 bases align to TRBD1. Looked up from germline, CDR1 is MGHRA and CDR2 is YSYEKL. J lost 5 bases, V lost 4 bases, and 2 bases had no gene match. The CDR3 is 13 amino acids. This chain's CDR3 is CASSLGTGDEQYF. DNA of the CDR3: TGCGCCAGCAGCCTCGGGACAGGGGACGAGCAGTACTTC.

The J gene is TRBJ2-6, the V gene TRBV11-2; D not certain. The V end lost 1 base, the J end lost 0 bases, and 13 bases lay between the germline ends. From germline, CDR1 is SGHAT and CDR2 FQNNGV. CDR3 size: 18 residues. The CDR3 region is CASSLVSSSLSGANVLTF. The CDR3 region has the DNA TGTGCCAGCAGCTTAGTATCAAGCAGCCTCTCTGGGGCCAACGTCCTGACTTTC.

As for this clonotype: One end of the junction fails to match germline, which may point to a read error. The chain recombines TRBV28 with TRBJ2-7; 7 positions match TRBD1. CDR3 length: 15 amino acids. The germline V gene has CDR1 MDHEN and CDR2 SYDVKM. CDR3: CVSVTIQGSVYEQYF. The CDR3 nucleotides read TGTGTCAGCGTCACCATACAGGGGTCCGTATACGAGCAGTACTTC.

Here the CDR3 DNA reads TGTGCCAGCAGCTTAGGGGCGAGACAGGGGAGGTCCTATGGCTACACCTTC. This sequence encodes CASSLGARQGRSYGYTF. J is TRBJ1-2 and V is TRBV13; TRBD1 matches 8 bases. The CDR3 is made up of 17 amino acids. The germline V gene encodes CDR1 PRHDT and CDR2 FYEKMQ (reference sequence). The V and J ends lost 0 bases and 4 bases, in that order; junction bases with no gene match: 10.

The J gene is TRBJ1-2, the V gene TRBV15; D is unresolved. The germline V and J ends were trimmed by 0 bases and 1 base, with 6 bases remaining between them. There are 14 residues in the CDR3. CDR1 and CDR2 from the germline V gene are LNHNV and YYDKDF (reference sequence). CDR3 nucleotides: TGTGCCACCAGCAGAGACCCGATTAACTATGGCTACACCTTC. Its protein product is CATSRDPINYGYTF.

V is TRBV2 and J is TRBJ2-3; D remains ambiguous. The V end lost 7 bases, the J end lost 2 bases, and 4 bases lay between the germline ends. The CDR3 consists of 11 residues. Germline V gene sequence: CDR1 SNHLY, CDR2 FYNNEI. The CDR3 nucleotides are TGTGCCAGCATGTTCACAGATACGCAGTATTTT. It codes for CASMFTDTQYF.

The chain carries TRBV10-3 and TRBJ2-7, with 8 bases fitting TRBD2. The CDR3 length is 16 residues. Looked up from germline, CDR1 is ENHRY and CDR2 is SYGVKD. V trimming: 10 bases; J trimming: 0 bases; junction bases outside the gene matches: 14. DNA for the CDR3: TGTGCCACCAGGTCCTCGCGGGGGGTGAGCTCCTACGAGCAGTACTTC. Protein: CATRSSRGVSSYEQYF.